This is a list of T cell receptor beta chains from one sample in a study of blood T cell repertoires in COVID-19. Clones were read by immunoSEQ multiplex PCR, and TCRdb kept only the in-frame ones, dropping some. The sample holds about 39,000 clones; more than 70% are singletons and the top ten take about 4.1%. The sequenced sample was peripheral blood. The source of these receptors is a man in his 60s with acute or convalescent COVID-19. Both conserved end residues are trimmed from each CDR3.

V gene	J gene	CDR3 protein
TRBV2	TRBJ2-6	ARDAGTEYPGANVLT
TRBV5-5	TRBJ2-6	ASSSPQAGGANVLT
TRBV7-3	TRBJ2-3	ASSLGHLADTQY
TRBV4-3	TRBJ2-4	ASSQGTVAGAKNIQY
TRBV5-4	TRBJ2-5	ASSVFQAGGGETQY
TRBV3-1/TRBV3-2	TRBJ2-2	ASSQAQVPGELF
TRBV18	TRBJ1-5	ASSEEQGAGQPQH
TRBV7-2	TRBJ2-7	ASSLRGTEAYEQY
TRBV5-4	TRBJ1-2	ASSREVGAGGPSGGYT
TRBV30	TRBJ2-3	AWSTGSTDTQY
TRBV28	TRBJ2-3	ASRSGTYTDTQY
TRBV18	TRBJ2-3	ASGTAGPTDTQY
TRBV2	TRBJ2-1	ASSDLTVYNEQF
TRBV6-6	TRBJ2-5	ASSPPGRGGGAAPETQY
TRBV4-1	TRBJ1-4	ASSQVDRAHEKLF
TRBV11-2	TRBJ1-3	ASSLGVGPPSSGNTIY
TRBV27	TRBJ2-6	ASSFRTERYSGANVLT
TRBV19	TRBJ2-2	ASSFHTGELF
TRBV7-2	TRBJ2-7	ASSWGVGPSYEQY
TRBV29-1	TRBJ1-3	NPTGGIAGNTIY
TRBV5-7	TRBJ1-1	ASSCTGTALEAF
TRBV14	TRBJ2-7	ASSLLEGGTQY